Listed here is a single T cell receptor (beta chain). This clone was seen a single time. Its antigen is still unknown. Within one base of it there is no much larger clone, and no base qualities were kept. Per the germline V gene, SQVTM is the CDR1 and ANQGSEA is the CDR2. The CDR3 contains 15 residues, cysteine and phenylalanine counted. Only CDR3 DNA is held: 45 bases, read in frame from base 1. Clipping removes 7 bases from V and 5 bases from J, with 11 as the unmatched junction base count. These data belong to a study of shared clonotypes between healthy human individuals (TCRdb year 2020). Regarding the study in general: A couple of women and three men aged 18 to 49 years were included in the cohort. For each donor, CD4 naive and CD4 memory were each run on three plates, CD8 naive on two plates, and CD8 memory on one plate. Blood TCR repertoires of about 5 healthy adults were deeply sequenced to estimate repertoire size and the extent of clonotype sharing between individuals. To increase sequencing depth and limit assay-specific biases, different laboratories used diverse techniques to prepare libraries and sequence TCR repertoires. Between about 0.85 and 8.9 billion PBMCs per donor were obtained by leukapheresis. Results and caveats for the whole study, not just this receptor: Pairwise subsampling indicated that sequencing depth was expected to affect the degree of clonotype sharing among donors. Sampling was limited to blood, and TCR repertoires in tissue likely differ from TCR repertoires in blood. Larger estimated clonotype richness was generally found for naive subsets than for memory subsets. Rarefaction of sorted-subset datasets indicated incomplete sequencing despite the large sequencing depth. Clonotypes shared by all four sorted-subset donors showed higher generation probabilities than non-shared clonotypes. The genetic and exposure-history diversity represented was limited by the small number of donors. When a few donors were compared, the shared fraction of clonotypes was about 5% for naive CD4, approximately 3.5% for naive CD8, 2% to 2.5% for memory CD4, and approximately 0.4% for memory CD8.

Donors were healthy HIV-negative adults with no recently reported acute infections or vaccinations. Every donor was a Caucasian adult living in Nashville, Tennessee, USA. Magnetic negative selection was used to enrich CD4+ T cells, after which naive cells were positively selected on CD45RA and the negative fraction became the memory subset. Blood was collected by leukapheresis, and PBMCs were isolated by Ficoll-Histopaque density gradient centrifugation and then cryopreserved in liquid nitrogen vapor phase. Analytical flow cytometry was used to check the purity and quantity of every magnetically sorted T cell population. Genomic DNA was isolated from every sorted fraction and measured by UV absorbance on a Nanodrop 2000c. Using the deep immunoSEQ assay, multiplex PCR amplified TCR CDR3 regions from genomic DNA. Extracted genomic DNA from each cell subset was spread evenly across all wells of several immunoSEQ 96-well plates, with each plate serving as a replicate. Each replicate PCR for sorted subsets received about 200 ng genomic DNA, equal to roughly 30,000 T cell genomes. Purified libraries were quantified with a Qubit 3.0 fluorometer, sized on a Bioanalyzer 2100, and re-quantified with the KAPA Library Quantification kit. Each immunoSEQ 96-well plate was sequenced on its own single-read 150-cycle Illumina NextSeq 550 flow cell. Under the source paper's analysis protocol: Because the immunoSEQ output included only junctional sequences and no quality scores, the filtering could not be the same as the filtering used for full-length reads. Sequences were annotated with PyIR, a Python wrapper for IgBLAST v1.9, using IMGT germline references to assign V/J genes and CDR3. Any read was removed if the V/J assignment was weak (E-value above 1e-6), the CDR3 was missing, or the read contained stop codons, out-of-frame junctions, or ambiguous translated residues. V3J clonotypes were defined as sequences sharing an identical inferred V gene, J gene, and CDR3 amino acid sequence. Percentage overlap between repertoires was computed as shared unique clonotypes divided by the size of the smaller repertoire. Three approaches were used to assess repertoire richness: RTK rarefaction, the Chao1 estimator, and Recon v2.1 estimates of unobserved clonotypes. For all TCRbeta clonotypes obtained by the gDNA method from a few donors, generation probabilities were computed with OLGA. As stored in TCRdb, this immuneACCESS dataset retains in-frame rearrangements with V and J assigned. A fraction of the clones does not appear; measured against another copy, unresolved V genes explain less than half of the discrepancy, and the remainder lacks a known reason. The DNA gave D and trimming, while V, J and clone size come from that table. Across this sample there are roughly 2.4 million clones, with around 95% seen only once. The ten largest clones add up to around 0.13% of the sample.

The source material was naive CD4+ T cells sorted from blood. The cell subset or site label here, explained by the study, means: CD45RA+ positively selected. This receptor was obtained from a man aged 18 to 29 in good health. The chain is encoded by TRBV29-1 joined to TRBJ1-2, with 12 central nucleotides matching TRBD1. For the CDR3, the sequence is CSAPGQGAVGYGYTF. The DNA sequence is TGCAGCGCACCGGGACAGGGGGCTGTAGGGTATGGCTACACCTTC.